This TCR beta chain emerged from a study of blood T cell repertoires in COVID-19. Study-level background: Samples representing acute and convalescent COVID-19 were sourced from the United States, Italy and Spain.

The authors' processing: By means of reference gene primer amplification, nucleated cell counts were estimated. Profiling relied on immunoSEQ multiplex PCR, and the TCRdb table lists in-frame clones only, not all of them. For V, J and clone size, that table is used; D and trimming come from the DNA. The data show approximately 98,000 clones, 81% seen once. The CDR3 extends over 15 amino acids. Germline V lookup: CDR1 KGHSH, CDR2 LQKENI. Germline trimming cut 5 bases from V and 5 bases from J; bases unmatched to any gene: 7. The chain employs TRBV18 and TRBJ2-3, with 10 nucleotides matching TRBD2. This sequence was found in a woman at least 80 years old with acute or convalescent COVID-19. Sequencing used peripheral blood. CDR3 DNA sequence: TGTGCCAGCTCAAAGTCCCTAGCGGGGGTAGATACGCAGTATTTT. Its protein is CASSKSLAGVDTQYF.